These T cell receptor beta chains were read from a single sample in a study of blood T cell repertoires in COVID-19. Some clones are missing from TCRdb's copy, which holds only in-frame ones; the method was immunoSEQ multiplex PCR. The sample holds around 100,000 clones, more than 80% seen once. Sequences were obtained from peripheral blood. The source of these receptors is a woman older than 75 with acute or convalescent COVID-19. CDR3s include the opening cysteine and the closing phenylalanine or tryptophan. D genes are given only for firm matches. A row's size may be missing; if present it is once, few, many or a size class.

clone size,D gene,V gene,J gene,CDR3 DNA,CDR3 protein
-,-,TRBV5-1,TRBJ2-2,TGCGCCAGCAGGGCGGGCACCGGGGAGCTGTTTTTT,CASRAGTGELFF
few,-,TRBV28,TRBJ1-2,TGTGCCAGCAGTTTCGCGGGTGGCTACACCTTC,CASSFAGGYTF
-,-,TRBV27,TRBJ1-5,TGTGCCAGCAGCCCCGGGAGGGGGGTACGCAATCAGCCCCAGCATTTT,CASSPGRGVRNQPQHF
-,TRBD1,TRBV19,TRBJ1-1,TGTGCCAGTAGTATCCCAGGGGGCTCCCCTGTTCCTTTCTTT,CASSIPGGSPVPFF
-,-,TRBV6-2/TRBV6-3,TRBJ2-7,TGTGCCAGCAGTTTTTCGTCCATGGACAGTTCGTACGAGCAGTACTTC,CASSFSSMDSSYEQYF
-,-,TRBV7-9,TRBJ1-1,TGTGCCAGCAGCTTATACGGGGGTATAAACACTGAAGCTTTCTTT,CASSLYGGINTEAFF
-,-,TRBV12-3/TRBV12-4,TRBJ1-1,TGTGCCAGCAGTTCGATGCCAGGCGCTGAAGCTTTCTTT,CASSSMPGAEAFF
-,-,TRBV10-3,TRBJ1-1,TGTGCCATCAGAGACCGGGAAGGGACTGAAGCTTTCTTT,CAIRDREGTEAFF
-,TRBD1,TRBV25-1,TRBJ2-2,TGTGCCAGCAGTGAATCGGGTGCCGGGACAGGGAACACCGGGGAGCTGTTTTTT,CASSESGAGTGNTGELFF
-,-,TRBV29-1,TRBJ1-2,TGCAGCGTTGGGAGGTATTTCTCGCATGGCTACACCTTC,CSVGRYFSHGYTF
few,TRBD2,TRBV28,TRBJ2-3,TGTGCCAGCAGTTTACTAGCGGGCCGCACAGATACGCAGTATTTT,CASSLLAGRTDTQYF
-,TRBD1,TRBV19,TRBJ2-7,TGTGCCAGCCAGCCGACAGGGAAGGGGCAGTACTTC,CASQPTGKGQYF
-,-,TRBV12-3/TRBV12-4,TRBJ2-1,TGTGCCAGCAGTCTCTCCCGGGACTCCAAGCAGTTCTTC,CASSLSRDSKQFF
-,TRBD1,TRBV5-1,TRBJ1-1,TGCGCCAGCAGCTGGGACAGGGGGCTTTTGACTGAAGCTTTCTTT,CASSWDRGLLTEAFF
-,-,TRBV5-3,TRBJ1-2,TGTGCCAGAAGCCCGATACAGGGAAACTATGGCTACACCTTC,CARSPIQGNYGYTF
-,-,TRBV19,TRBJ2-7,TGTGCCACCCGCGAGAGGAACGAGCAGTACTTC,CATRERNEQYF
-,-,TRBV24-1,TRBJ1-5,TGTGCCACCTGGTCGGGACACCCTAAGGTTGGCAATCAGCCCCAGCATTTT,CATWSGHPKVGNQPQHF
-,TRBD1,TRBV2,TRBJ2-2,TGTGCCAGCAGCGGACAGGGCTACTCCGGGGAGCTGTTTTTT,CASSGQGYSGELFF
-,TRBD1,TRBV4-1,TRBJ2-7,TGCGCCAGCAGCCAAGCGGCCGGGACAGGGGGCTTCTACGAGCAGTACTTC,CASSQAAGTGGFYEQYF
-,-,TRBV6-5,TRBJ1-1,TGTGCCAGCAGTTACTCTCGGAACACTGAAGCTTTCTTT,CASSYSRNTEAFF
-,TRBD1,TRBV5-5,TRBJ1-2,TGTGCCAGCAGAGCGAACAGGGGAAACTATGGCTACACCTTC,CASRANRGNYGYTF
-,TRBD2,TRBV5-1,TRBJ2-7,TGCGCCAGCAGCTTGACTAGCGGAAACTACGAGCAGTACTTC,CASSLTSGNYEQYF
-,TRBD1,TRBV6-5,TRBJ2-7,TGTGCCAGCAGTTACGAGGGGACAGGGGGCCAGTACTTC,CASSYEGTGGQYF
-,TRBD2,TRBV7-2,TRBJ2-1,TGTGCCAGCAGCTTACCAGCGGGGAACCTACCCCGGCAGTTCTTC,CASSLPAGNLPRQFF
-,TRBD1,TRBV7-9,TRBJ2-7,TGTGCCAGCAGCTTGGGTCCGGGACAGGGTTCCTACGAGCAGTACTTC,CASSLGPGQGSYEQYF
-,-,TRBV4-1,TRBJ2-7,TGCGCCAGCAGCCAATCGTCGGGTTCCTACGAGCAGTACTTC,CASSQSSGSYEQYF
-,TRBD1,TRBV11-2,TRBJ1-1,TGTGCCAGCAGCCACGGGACAGTTGAAGCTTTCTTT,CASSHGTVEAFF
-,-,TRBV10-3,TRBJ1-2,TGTGCCATCAGTGATGATGGGACATTGACCTATGGCTACACCTTC,CAISDDGTLTYGYTF
-,-,TRBV7-9,TRBJ2-3,TGTGCCAGCAGCTTACAGGCCAGGGCGGCAGATACGCAGTATTTT,CASSLQARAADTQYF
-,-,TRBV2,TRBJ1-5,TGTGCCAGCAGTGGGGCGAATCAGCCCCAGCATTTT,CASSGANQPQHF
-,TRBD1,TRBV18,TRBJ1-2,TGTGCCAGCTCAGAGGACAGGGTAACGTCCTACACCTTC,CASSEDRVTSYTF
-,-,TRBV27,TRBJ1-6,TGTGCCAGCAGTTTTGACGGGATCCTGGGGTCACCCCTCCACTTT,CASSFDGILGSPLHF
-,-,TRBV25-1,TRBJ2-2,TGTGCCAGCAGTGATGAGGGTCTAAGGGAAATCGGGGAGCTGTTTTTT,CASSDEGLREIGELFF
-,-,TRBV5-1,TRBJ1-1,TGCGCCAGCAGCTTATCGACAGCAATGAACACTGAAGCTTTCTTT,CASSLSTAMNTEAFF
-,-,TRBV11-2,TRBJ1-2,TGTGCCAGCAGCTGGGGGGGGGAGCCCAGTAGGGCCTATGGCTACACCTTC,CASSWGGEPSRAYGYTF
-,-,TRBV7-9,TRBJ1-1,TGTGCCAGCAGCCCCTATCTCGAAGCTTTCTTT,CASSPYLEAFF
-,-,TRBV5-1,TRBJ2-6,TGCGCCAGCAGTCAAAACTACGGGGAATCTGGGGCCAACGTCCTGACTTTC,CASSQNYGESGANVLTF
few,-,TRBV7-2,TRBJ2-7,-,CASSFGPGVYEQYF
few,TRBD1,TRBV3-1/TRBV3-2,TRBJ1-4,TGTGCCAGCAGCCAAACACCAGGGACAGCAAATGAAAAACTGTTTTTT,CASSQTPGTANEKLFF
-,TRBD2,TRBV2,TRBJ2-1,TGTGCCAGCAAAAGCGGGGGGAACTACAATGAGCAGTTCTTC,CASKSGGNYNEQFF
-,TRBD2,TRBV6-2/TRBV6-3,TRBJ2-1,TGTGCCAGCAGTTACTCGGGGGGGTACAATGAGCAGTTCTTC,CASSYSGGYNEQFF